This is a list of T cell receptor beta chains from one sample in a study of blood T cell repertoires in COVID-19. Using immunoSEQ multiplex PCR, the repertoire was profiled, and TCRdb retains in-frame clones only, with some absent. The profile shows some 150,000 clones, 87% of them singletons. Source material: peripheral blood. The receptor set was obtained from a man aged 45-65 years who had recovered from COVID-19. The CDR3 runs from the conserved cysteine through the conserved F or W. The D gene is left open where the match is weak. The listing skips clone size in some rows; elsewhere it reads once, few, many or a size class.

size	V	J	D	CDR3	DNA
-	TRBV5-8	TRBJ1-4	-	CASGRTASSEKLFF	TGTGCCAGCGGCAGGACAGCGAGCTCTGAAAAACTGTTTTTT
-	TRBV10-3	TRBJ1-2	-	CAIGFRQAAEGYTF	TGTGCCATCGGGTTCCGACAGGCGGCGGAAGGCTACACCTTC
-	TRBV6-5	TRBJ1-5	-	CASTDGGDQPQHF	TGTGCCAGCACCGACGGAGGGGATCAGCCCCAGCATTTT
-	TRBV5-1	TRBJ2-7	TRBD1	CASSTDRGRTYEQYF	TGCGCCAGCAGCACGGACAGGGGGCGAACCTACGAGCAGTACTTC
-	TRBV30	TRBJ1-2	-	CAWRSERVGGYTF	TGTGCCTGGAGGTCAGAGAGGGTTGGAGGCTACACCTTC
-	TRBV7-2	TRBJ1-6	-	CASSLESSVNSPLHF	TGTGCCAGCAGCTTAGAGTCCAGTGTTAATTCACCCCTCCACTTT
-	TRBV13	TRBJ2-3	TRBD2	CASSIRTSGGSTDTQYF	TGTGCCAGCAGCATACGGACTAGCGGGGGTAGCACAGATACGCAGTATTTT
-	TRBV2	TRBJ2-1	TRBD2	CASSEQAVSGGEQFF	TGTGCCAGCAGTGAACAGGCGGTTAGCGGGGGTGAGCAGTTCTTC
-	TRBV30	TRBJ2-7	-	CAWRNRGTYEQYF	TGTGCCTGGAGAAACCGGGGGACCTACGAGCAGTACTTC
-	TRBV3-1/TRBV3-2	TRBJ1-5	TRBD1	CASSSDRAFQPQHF	TGTGCCAGCAGCTCGGACAGGGCCTTCCAGCCCCAGCATTTT
-	TRBV7-8	TRBJ1-5	-	CASSLDGGSQPQHF	TGTGCCAGCAGCTTAGACGGGGGTAGTCAGCCCCAGCATTTT
-	TRBV7-2	TRBJ2-3	TRBD2	CASSSPLAGVLDTQYF	TGTGCCAGCAGCTCGCCTCTAGCGGGGGTATTGGATACGCAGTATTTT
-	TRBV5-1	TRBJ1-3	TRBD1	CASSGQGARGNTIYF	TGCGCCAGCAGCGGACAGGGGGCGCGTGGAAACACCATATATTTT
-	TRBV28	TRBJ2-7	-	CASSLGQGLSYEQYF	TGTGCCAGCAGTTTAGGGCAGGGGTTATCCTACGAGCAGTACTTC
few	TRBV6-2/TRBV6-3	TRBJ1-5	-	CASSYGAENQPQHF	TGTGCCAGCAGTTACGGGGCGGAAAATCAGCCCCAGCATTTT
-	TRBV3-1/TRBV3-2	TRBJ2-1	-	CASSQDLRQFYNEQFF	TGTGCCAGCAGCCAAGATCTGAGACAATTTTACAATGAGCAGTTCTTC
once	TRBV11-3	TRBJ1-1	TRBD1	CASSSQDREAFF	TGTGCCAGCAGCTCCCAGGACAGGGAGGCTTTCTTT
once	TRBV4-2	TRBJ2-1	-	CASSQSGGNYNEQFF	TGTGCCAGCAGCCAAAGTGGGGGGAACTACAATGAGCAGTTCTTC
-	TRBV3-1/TRBV3-2	TRBJ2-1	TRBD1	CASSLTRQGLGNEQFF	TGTGCCAGCAGCCTTACCCGACAGGGCCTAGGGAATGAGCAGTTCTTC
-	TRBV5-8	TRBJ1-4	-	CASSLESATNEKLFF	TGTGCCAGCAGCTTGGAGAGTGCAACTAATGAAAAACTGTTTTTT
-	TRBV2	TRBJ1-2	-	CASSEQGPSGYTF	TGTGCCAGCAGTGAACAGGGCCCAAGTGGCTACACCTTC
-	TRBV6-2/TRBV6-3	TRBJ2-1	TRBD2	CASSPLSSGGDYNEQFF	TGTGCCAGCAGTCCACTCTCTAGCGGGGGGGATTACAATGAGCAGTTCTTC
-	TRBV19	TRBJ2-2	-	CASSIERGGGTTGELFF	TGTGCCAGTAGTATAGAGCGGGGAGGAGGCACCACCGGGGAGCTGTTTTTT
few	TRBV2	TRBJ2-3	-	CASRTGTSTDTQYF	TGTGCCAGCCGGACCGGGACTAGCACAGATACGCAGTATTTT
-	TRBV9	TRBJ1-2	TRBD1	CASGAGAGGDYGYTF	TGTGCCAGCGGCGCTGGAGCAGGGGGCGACTATGGCTACACCTTC
-	TRBV7-2	TRBJ2-1	TRBD2	CASSFAGGPSNEQFF	TGTGCCAGCAGCTTCGCGGGGGGGCCAAGCAATGAGCAGTTCTTC
-	TRBV4-1	TRBJ2-7	-	CASSPYPGEYEQYF	TGCGCCAGCAGCCCCTACCCCGGGGAGTACGAGCAGTACTTC
-	TRBV10-3	TRBJ2-5	TRBD1	CAIKPGQGVETQYF	TGTGCCATCAAACCGGGACAGGGTGTAGAGACCCAGTACTTC
-	TRBV7-2	TRBJ2-1	-	CASLFSFGRNEQFF	TGTGCCAGCCTCTTCTCATTTGGCAGGAATGAGCAGTTCTTC
-	TRBV6-5	TRBJ1-2	-	CASSYLGGNGYTF	TGTGCCAGCAGTTACTTGGGGGGAAATGGCTACACCTTC
-	TRBV5-1	TRBJ2-2	TRBD1	CASSLDRGDTGELFF	TGCGCCAGCAGCTTGGACAGGGGGGACACCGGGGAGCTGTTTTTT
-	TRBV4-1	TRBJ2-1	TRBD2	CASSQEGLASGYNEQFF	TGCGCCAGCAGCCAAGAGGGGCTGGCTAGCGGGTACAATGAGCAGTTCTTC
few	TRBV18	TRBJ1-2	-	CASSSTANYGYTF	TGTGCCAGCTCATCAACAGCTAACTATGGCTACACCTTC
-	TRBV19	TRBJ2-2	TRBD1	CASSIGQGAGELFF	TGTGCCAGTAGTATAGGACAGGGTGCCGGGGAGCTGTTTTTT
-	TRBV5-4	TRBJ1-2	TRBD1	CASSAGQGVPMGYTF	TGTGCCAGCAGCGCGGGACAGGGGGTTCCTATGGGCTACACCTTC
-	TRBV3-1/TRBV3-2	TRBJ1-4	-	CASSKATATNEKLFF	TGTGCCAGCAGCAAAGCGACAGCAACTAATGAAAAACTGTTTTTT
-	TRBV4-1	TRBJ1-1	-	CASSRTGVNTEAFF	TGCGCCAGCAGCCGCACCGGAGTGAACACTGAAGCTTTCTTT
-	TRBV12-3/TRBV12-4	TRBJ2-2	-	CASSLSLPGELFF	TGTGCCAGCAGTTTAAGTCTACCCGGGGAGCTGTTTTTT
-	TRBV4-1	TRBJ2-3	-	CASSQVGGGWGTDTQYF	TGCGCCAGCAGCCAAGTCGGAGGGGGCTGGGGAACAGATACGCAGTATTTT